The rows below give T cell receptor beta chains drawn from one sample of a study of blood T cell repertoires in COVID-19. Profiled with immunoSEQ multiplex PCR; TCRdb holds only in-frame clones, not every one. This sample has some 250,000 clones; about 73% occur once, and the top ten carry 3.3%. Sample: peripheral blood. The source is a woman of 80 years or more with acute or convalescent COVID-19. The CDR3 runs from the conserved cysteine through the conserved F or W. Fields, in order: V gene, clone size, J gene, D gene, CDR3 protein, CDR3 DNA. D genes are given only for firm matches. The size entry is marked missing in some rows and otherwise reads once, few, many or a size class.

TRBV6-2/TRBV6-3	-	TRBJ2-5	-	CASSRPRGKETQYF	TGTGCCAGCAGCCGCCCGCGGGGTAAAGAGACCCAGTACTTC
TRBV12-5	-	TRBJ2-1	-	CASGLDRTYNEQFF	TGTGCTAGTGGTTTGGACAGGACCTACAATGAGCAGTTCTTC
TRBV5-5	-	TRBJ1-6	TRBD1	CASSLTGGYFNSPLHF	TGTGCCAGCAGCTTGACAGGGGGTTACTTTAATTCACCCCTCCACTTT
TRBV7-2	-	TRBJ1-2	TRBD1	CASSLVSGTGEKNYGYTF	TGTGCCAGCAGCTTAGTCTCCGGGACAGGGGAGAAAAACTATGGCTACACCTTC
TRBV5-1	-	TRBJ2-5	-	CASSLTGETQYF	TGCGCCAGCAGCTTGACTGGAGAGACCCAGTACTTC
TRBV6-1	-	TRBJ1-3	-	CASSGMGSGSTGNTIYF	TGTGCCAGCAGTGGAATGGGTTCTGGGAGTACTGGAAACACCATATATTTT
TRBV2	-	TRBJ2-2	-	CASTKEQGNTGELFF	TGTGCCAGCACCAAAGAACAGGGGAACACCGGGGAGCTGTTTTTT
TRBV6-2/TRBV6-3	-	TRBJ2-3	TRBD1	CASSTRTGSTDTQYF	TGTGCCAGCAGTACCCGGACAGGAAGCACAGATACGCAGTATTTT
TRBV6-5	-	TRBJ1-2	-	CAGDGGRGTYGYTF	TGTGCCGGGGACGGGGGGCGCGGTACCTATGGCTACACCTTC
TRBV18	many	TRBJ1-2	-	CASSPGLAYGYTF	TGTGCCAGCTCACCGGGTCTAGCCTATGGCTACACCTTC
TRBV10-3	-	TRBJ2-5	-	CATSGAGTYQETQYF	TGTGCCACTTCCGGGGCGGGGACGTACCAAGAGACCCAGTACTTC
TRBV7-8	-	TRBJ2-2	-	CASSLVEGAGELFF	TGTGCCAGCAGCTTAGTGGAGGGTGCCGGGGAGCTGTTTTTT
TRBV24-1	-	TRBJ1-5	-	CATSAPGQTNQPQHF	TGTGCCACCAGTGCTCCAGGACAGACTAATCAGCCCCAGCATTTT
TRBV5-4	-	TRBJ1-2	TRBD1	CASSYPGQGAVGNGYTF	TGTGCCAGCAGCTACCCGGGACAGGGGGCTGTGGGGAATGGCTACACCTTC
TRBV6-4	-	TRBJ1-2	TRBD1	CASSRGQGDYGYTF	TGTGCCAGCAGCCGCGGACAGGGCGACTATGGCTACACCTTC
TRBV2	-	TRBJ2-7	-	CASRDLTYEQYF	TGTGCCAGCAGGGACTTAACCTACGAGCAGTACTTC
TRBV2	-	TRBJ2-5	-	CASEGGGGETQYF	TGTGCCAGCGAGGGGGGGGGCGGTGAGACCCAGTACTTC
TRBV27	-	TRBJ1-2	TRBD1	CASSLAGGAGGLNYGYTF	TGTGCCAGCAGTTTAGCGGGCGGGGCAGGGGGCCTTAACTATGGCTACACCTTC
TRBV5-4	-	TRBJ2-5	TRBD2	CASSLTSGTQETQYF	TGTGCCAGCAGCTTGACTAGCGGGACCCAAGAGACCCAGTACTTC
TRBV6-6	-	TRBJ2-2	-	CASSYGRSGELFF	TGTGCCAGCAGTTACGGGAGGTCCGGGGAGCTGTTTTTT
TRBV6-6	-	TRBJ1-1	-	CASSSYTEAFF	TGTGCCAGCAGTTCCTACACTGAAGCTTTCTTT
TRBV7-2	once	TRBJ1-1	-	CASRAGQNTEAFF	TGTGCCAGCAGGGCAGGGCAAAACACTGAAGCTTTCTTT
TRBV4-3	-	TRBJ1-3	-	CASSQGQTQGTGNTIYF	TGCGCCAGCAGCCAAGGTCAAACCCAGGGAACAGGAAACACCATATATTTT
TRBV6-8	-	TRBJ2-2	-	CASRRRHRATGELFF	TGTGCCAGCAGACGTCGGCACAGGGCCACCGGGGAGCTGTTTTTT